This T cell receptor (beta chain) was found in a study of beta chain features in type 1 diabetes. Study information: The patients were much like the healthy donors in age, gender and cell yields. Cells sorted and examined across all samples totaled approximately 100,000,000.

This clone was counted a single time. This CDR3 has 14 amino acids. Germline trimming cut 8 bases from V and 6 bases from J; bases unmatched to any gene: 8. Germline CDR1 is MDHEN and CDR2 is SYDVKM. The isolated RNA, all of it, was reverse transcribed, so expressed TCRB transcripts were what got sequenced. Clones were sequenced by immunoSEQ multiplex PCR, and TCRdb holds only the in-frame ones, with some missing. The sample lists 450,000 to 550,000 clones; about 32% were seen once. The chain has TRBV28 and TRBJ1-1, with 11 bases lining up with TRBD1. What was sequenced was naive CD4+ T cells from blood. This receptor was taken from a man aged 18 to 35 in good health. DNA of the CDR3: TGTGCCAGCCGAAGGACAGGGGGCTTCGCTGAAGCTTTCTTT. It is translated as CASRRTGGFAEAFF.